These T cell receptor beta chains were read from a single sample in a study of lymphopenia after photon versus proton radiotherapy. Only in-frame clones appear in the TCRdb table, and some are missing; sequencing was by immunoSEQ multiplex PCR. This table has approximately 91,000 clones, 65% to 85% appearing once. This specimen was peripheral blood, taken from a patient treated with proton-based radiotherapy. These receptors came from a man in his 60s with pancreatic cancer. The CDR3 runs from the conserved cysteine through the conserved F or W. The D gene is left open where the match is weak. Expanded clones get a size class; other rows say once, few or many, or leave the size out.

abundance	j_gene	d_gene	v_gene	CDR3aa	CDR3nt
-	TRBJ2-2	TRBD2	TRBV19	CASSIRTSGTNTGELFF	TGTGCCAGTAGTATCCGGACTAGCGGGACGAACACCGGGGAGCTGTTTTTT
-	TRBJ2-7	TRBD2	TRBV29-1	CSVSNLAGYAYEQYF	TGCAGCGTTTCTAACCTAGCGGGGTATGCCTACGAGCAGTACTTC
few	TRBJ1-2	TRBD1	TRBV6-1	CASSPGTGGADGYTF	TGTGCCAGCAGCCCCGGGACAGGGGGCGCGGATGGCTACACCTTC
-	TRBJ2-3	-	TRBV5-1	CASSPKPTDTQYF	TGCGCCAGCAGCCCGAAACCCACAGATACGCAGTATTTT
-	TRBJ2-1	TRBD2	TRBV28	CASRPSSGRANSEQFF	TGTGCCAGCAGGCCCTCTAGCGGGAGGGCCAATTCTGAGCAGTTCTTC
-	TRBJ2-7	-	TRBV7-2	CASSPFVVGEQYF	TGTGCCAGCAGTCCGTTTGTGGTGGGCGAGCAGTACTTC
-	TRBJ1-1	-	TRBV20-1	CSARGITEAFF	TGCAGTGCTAGAGGGATCACTGAAGCTTTCTTT
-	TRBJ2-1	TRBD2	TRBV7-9	CASRELAGPYNEQFF	TGTGCCAGCAGGGAGCTAGCGGGGCCCTACAATGAGCAGTTCTTC
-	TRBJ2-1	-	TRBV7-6	CASSLVWWEFWGRGEQFF	TGTGCCAGCAGCTTAGTATGGTGGGAATTTTGGGGCCGTGGCGAGCAGTTCTTC
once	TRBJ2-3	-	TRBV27	CASSLGVTDTQYF	TGTGCCAGCAGTTTAGGAGTCACAGATACGCAGTATTTT
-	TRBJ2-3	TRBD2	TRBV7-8	CASSSRGLAGYYTDTQYF	TGTGCCAGCAGCTCAAGGGGACTAGCGGGATACTACACAGATACGCAGTATTTT
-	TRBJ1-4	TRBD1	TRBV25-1	CASRTGQGASNEKLFF	TGTGCCAGCCGGACGGGACAGGGGGCCTCTAATGAAAAACTGTTTTTT
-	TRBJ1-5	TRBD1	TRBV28	CASIGTGGYQPQHF	TGTGCCAGCATTGGGACAGGGGGCTATCAGCCCCAGCATTTT
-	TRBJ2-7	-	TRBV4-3	CAPNWEAEQYF	TGCGCCCCCAACTGGGAGGCCGAGCAGTACTTC
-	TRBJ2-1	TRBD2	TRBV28	CASSFSGRGNEQFF	TGTGCCAGCAGTTTTAGCGGGAGGGGCAATGAGCAGTTCTTC
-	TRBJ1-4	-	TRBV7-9	CASSLSEEKLFF	TGTGCCAGCAGCTTATCGGAAGAAAAACTGTTTTTT
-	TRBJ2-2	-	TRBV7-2	CASSLERKLALAGELFF	TGTGCCAGCAGCTTAGAGCGTAAACTAGCCCTAGCCGGGGAGCTGTTTTTT
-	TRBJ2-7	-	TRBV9	CASSPRVGVPHEQYF	TGTGCCAGCAGCCCCCGGGTGGGGGTCCCTCACGAGCAGTACTTC
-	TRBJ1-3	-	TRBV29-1	CSVAGLPGNTIYF	TGCAGCGTGGCGGGTCTCCCGGGAAACACCATATATTTT
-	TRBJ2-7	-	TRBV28	CASRQPKYEQYF	TGTGCCAGCCGACAGCCAAAATACGAGCAGTACTTC
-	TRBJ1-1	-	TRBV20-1	CSARDGVGAFF	TGCAGTGCTAGAGATGGAGTCGGAGCTTTCTTT
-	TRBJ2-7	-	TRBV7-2	CASRGSPSYEQYF	TGTGCCAGCAGAGGTTCCCCTTCCTACGAGCAGTACTTC
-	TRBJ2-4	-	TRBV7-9	CASSSYGDIQYF	TGTGCCAGCAGCTCATATGGAGACATTCAGTACTTC
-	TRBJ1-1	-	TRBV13	CASSLVGQAGEAFF	TGTGCCAGCAGCTTAGTAGGGCAGGCTGGGGAAGCTTTCTTT
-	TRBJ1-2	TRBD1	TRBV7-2	CASSTRQGGANYGYTF	TGTGCCAGCAGCACTCGACAGGGGGGAGCTAACTATGGCTACACCTTC
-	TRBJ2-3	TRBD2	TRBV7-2	CASSRLRAGGDTQYF	TGTGCCAGCAGCCGTCTCAGGGCGGGAGGTGATACGCAGTATTTT
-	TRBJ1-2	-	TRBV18	CASSPSLGGNYGYTF	TGTGCCAGCTCACCTTCGCTTGGGGGAAACTATGGCTACACCTTC
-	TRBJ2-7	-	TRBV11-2	CASSLAPAVSYEQYF	TGTGCCAGCAGCTTAGCTCCCGCGGTATCCTACGAGCAGTACTTC
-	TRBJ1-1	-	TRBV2	CASSVKGTDTEAFF	TGTGCCAGCAGTGTAAAAGGTACGGACACTGAAGCTTTCTTT
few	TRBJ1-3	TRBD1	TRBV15	CATSRDNDRGQIYF	TGTGCCACCAGCAGAGATAACGACCGGGGACAGATATATTTT
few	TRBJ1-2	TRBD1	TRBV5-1	CASSLLPGQDYGYTF	TGCGCCAGCAGCTTATTACCCGGACAGGATTATGGCTACACCTTC
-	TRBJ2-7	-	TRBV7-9	CASSYNSRTAYEQYF	TGTGCCAGCAGCTACAATAGTCGGACAGCCTACGAGCAGTACTTC
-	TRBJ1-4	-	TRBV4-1	CASSQGQGEKLFF	TGCGCCAGCAGCCAAGGGCAAGGGGAAAAACTGTTTTTT
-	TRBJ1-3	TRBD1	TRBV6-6	CASSGQGAGNTIYF	TGTGCCAGCAGTGGACAGGGCGCTGGAAACACCATATATTTT
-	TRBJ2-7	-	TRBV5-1	CASSLETHYEQYF	TGCGCCAGCAGCTTGGAGACACACTACGAGCAGTACTTC
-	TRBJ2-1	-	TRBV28	CASNGGWDEQFF	TGTGCCAGCAACGGGGGCTGGGATGAGCAGTTCTTC
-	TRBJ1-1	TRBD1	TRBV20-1	CSARRQGEAFF	TGCAGTGCTAGGAGACAGGGTGAAGCTTTCTTT
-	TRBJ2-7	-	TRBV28	CASSFPPGATGSEQYF	TGTGCCAGCAGTTTCCCCCCCGGGGCCACGGGGAGCGAGCAGTACTTC
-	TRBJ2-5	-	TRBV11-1	CASSLAIIETQYF	TGTGCCAGCAGCTTAGCCATAATAGAGACCCAGTACTTC
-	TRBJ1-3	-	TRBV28	CASSLWETGNTIYF	TGTGCCAGCAGTTTATGGGAGACTGGAAACACCATATATTTT
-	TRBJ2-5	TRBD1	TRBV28	CASSFLPGGRGQETQYF	TGTGCCAGCAGTTTCCTTCCAGGGGGCAGGGGGCAGGAGACCCAGTACTTC
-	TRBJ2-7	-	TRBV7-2	CASSLQGGGSYEQYF	TGTGCCAGCAGCTTACAGGGAGGCGGCTCCTACGAGCAGTACTTC
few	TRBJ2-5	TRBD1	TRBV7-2	CASSRDRVTPQYF	TGTGCCAGCAGCCGGGACAGGGTGACCCCCCAGTACTTC
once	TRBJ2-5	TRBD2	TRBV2	CASRRSSGEQETQYF	TGTGCCAGCAGGAGGTCTAGCGGGGAACAAGAGACCCAGTACTTC